A single sample gave rise to the 13 T cell receptor beta chains below, sequenced in a study of HIV-infected patients and healthy controls (dated 2014 in TCRdb). To prepare the library, 5' RACE was applied. The instrument given in TCRdb is Illumina MiSeq. SuperScript III was used to reverse transcribe 500 ng RNA with primers targeting the alpha and beta constant regions. Separate libraries for the alpha and beta chains were generated through chain-specific third strand synthesis that incorporated multiplexing indices. The public sequencing data were trimmed at Q25 with fastp and processed into clonotypes with MiXCR by TCRdb, which kept only in-frame beta chains. CDR3 protein sequences are deduplicated, and each keeps its most common genes and DNA. The sample has roughly 9,000 distinct CDR3 sequences on record, under 6.5% of them singletons. The ten largest make up 6.5% to 8.5% of the sample. Since whole blood was used without any cell fractionation, the repertoire reflected all peripheral T cells in unsorted form.

The specimen sequenced was blood. The receptor set was obtained from an adult in good health.

This clonotype came up many times. The chain carries TRBV7-8 and TRBJ1-2; TRBD1 might be the D (5 bases). The germline V and J ends were trimmed by 1 base and 9 bases, with 18 bases remaining between them. CDR3 size: 15 residues. Germline V CDR1 and CDR2: SGHVS, FQNEAQ. This chain's CDR3 is CASSLGGDRVRSYTF. The CDR3 region has the DNA TGTGCCAGCAGCTTAGGGGGCGACCGTGTCCGGAGCTACACCTTC.

In this sample, this clonotype turned up many times. The V and J genes are TRBV27 and TRBJ1-6, with D uncertain. Trimming took off 6 bases at V and 8 bases at J, with 8 bases between the two ends. Germline V gene data show CDR1 as MNHEY and CDR2 as SMNVEV (reference sequence). This CDR3 comprises 12 residues. CDR3 region: CASSHTHSPLHF. The CDR3 nucleotides are TGTGCCAGCAGCCATACCCATTCACCCCTCCACTTT.

This clonotype was seen many times. This rearrangement joins TRBV18 to TRBJ2-7, with a tentative D call TRBD2 (5 bases). The germline V and J ends were trimmed by 4 bases and 3 bases, with 10 bases remaining between them. This CDR3 has 13 amino acids. The germline CDR1 and CDR2 sequences are KGHSH and LQKENI. CDR3 loop: CASSQGVYYEQYF. The CDR3 DNA reads as TGTGCCAGCTCACAGGGAGTCTACTACGAGCAGTACTTC. The variable domain in full, completed from reference TRBV18 and TRBJ2-7, reads NAGVMQNPRHLVRRRGQEARLRCSPMKGHSHVYWYRQLPEEGLKFMVYLQKENIIDESGMPKERFSAEFPKEGPSILRIQQVVRGDSAAYFCASSQGVYYEQYFGPGTRLTVT.

This clonotype came up many times. The rearrangement joins TRBV19 to TRBJ2-1, with D unclear. Germline V gene data show CDR1 as LNHDA and CDR2 as SQIVND (reference sequence). Trimming removed 0 bases from V and 10 bases from J, with 10 bases in between. This CDR3 contains 13 residues. CDR3 DNA sequence: TGTGCCAGTAGTATAGATGTGACGAGGGAGCAGTTCTTC. As protein: CASSIDVTREQFF.

There are many counts of this clonotype. The chain combines TRBV23-1 with TRBJ2-7; D is ambiguous. TRBV23-1 is given ORF status, its function remaining uncertain. V lost 0 bases, J lost 4 bases, and 13 bases lay in between. The CDR3 loop spans 15 amino acids. The CDR3 protein is CASSQSPVGWYEQYF. The DNA for the CDR3 is TGCGCCAGCAGTCAATCGCCAGTGGGCTGGTACGAGCAGTACTTC.

The DNA for the CDR3 is TGTGCCAGCGGAACCACCGGGACAGTTAATTCACCCCTCCACTTT. This encodes CASGTTGTVNSPLHF. The chain is built from TRBV9 and TRBJ1-6; 7 positions match TRBD1. This CDR3 is built from 15 residues. With 7 bases clipped from V and 6 bases from J, the junction kept 10 bases outside the gene matches. CDR1 SGDLS and CDR2 YYNGEE come from the germline V gene.

This clonotype was counted a few times. V is TRBV9 and J is TRBJ1-5, with D possibly matching TRBD1 (5 bases). The CDR3 spans 15 residues. Germline V gene sequence: CDR1 SGDLS, CDR2 YYNGEE. V was clipped by 1 base and J by 2 bases, with 10 bases between them. CDR3 residues: CASSVSGTGNQPQHF. The CDR3 bases are TGTGCCAGCAGCGTATCAGGGACGGGCAATCAGCCCCAGCATTTT. The full variable domain, its missing parts supplied by reference TRBV9 and TRBJ1-5, is DSGVTQTPKHLITATGQRVTLRCSPRSGDLSVYWYQQSLDQGLQFLIQYYNGEERAKGNILERFSAQQFPDLHSELNLSSLELGDSALYFCASSVSGTGNQPQHFGDGTRLSIL.

This clonotype was observed a handful of times. Written as DNA, the CDR3 is TGTGCCAGCAGCTGGGGACAGGGGCCTATGGGCTACACCTTC. Translation: CASSWGQGPMGYTF. The gene calls are TRBV7-9 and TRBJ1-2, with 10 bases aligning to TRBD1. Germline CDR1 and CDR2: SEHNR and FQNEAQ (reference sequence). The V gene end was trimmed by 4 bases and the J gene end by 8 bases; junction bases not matched to a gene: 7. This CDR3 comprises 14 residues.

This clonotype is classed as medium-sized. The V and J genes are TRBV7-2 and TRBJ1-3; TRBD1 agrees at 8 bases. CDR1 and CDR2 (germline): SGHTA, FQGNSA. This CDR3 region has 16 residues. V lost 2 bases to trimming and J lost 6 bases; unmatched junction nucleotides: 9. In DNA, the CDR3 is TGTGCCAGCAGCTTAATCGGGGACAGGAGGGAAAACACCATATATTTT. Translation: CASSLIGDRRENTIYF.

By frequency in the sample, this clonotype is medium-sized. This chain uses TRBV19 with TRBJ2-3; a possible D gene is TRBD1 (6 bases). V was cut by 3 bases and J by 1 base, with 11 bases left in between. Germline V CDR1 and CDR2: LNHDA, SQIVND (reference sequence). The CDR3 is 15 residues long. The DNA of the CDR3 is TGTGCCAGTAGTATCGGACAGTCTGGCACAGATACGCAGTATTTT. Translating it yields CASSIGQSGTDTQYF.

This clonotype is categorized as medium-sized. The chain joins TRBV27 to TRBJ2-7; TRBD2 matches at 10 bases. Germline-derived CDR1 and CDR2 are MNHEY and SMNVEV (reference sequence). The length of the CDR3 is 17 residues. The V and J ends lost 4 bases and 3 bases, in that order; junction bases with no gene match: 12. CDR3 nucleotides: TGTGCCAGCAGTTCCCTCGTGACTAGCGGGCAGATCTACGAGCAGTACTTC. Protein sequence: CASSSLVTSGQIYEQYF.

This chain connects TRBV7-2 to TRBJ2-1; TRBD2 aligns across 11 bases. The germline CDR1 and CDR2 sequences are SGHTA and FQGNSA. The V segment lost 3 bases and the J segment 8 bases; nucleotides outside the gene matches: 12. The CDR3 consists of 17 residues. The chain's CDR3 is CASSLVSGRGGNDEQFF. The CDR3 DNA reads TGTGCCAGCAGCTTGGTTAGCGGGAGGGGGGGAAACGATGAGCAGTTCTTC.

In this sample, this clonotype turned up many times. The J gene is TRBJ2-5, the V gene TRBV6-2 or TRBV6-3; TRBD1 might be the D (6 bases). V was shortened by 6 bases and J by 2 bases, with 25 bases between the two germline ends. The CDR3 extends over 18 amino acids. From germline, CDR1 is MNHEY and CDR2 SVGEGT. The CDR3: CASSPIQSGTTQQETQYF. CDR3 nucleotides: TGTGCCAGCAGCCCAATACAGTCCGGGACAACCCAACAAGAGACCCAGTACTTC.